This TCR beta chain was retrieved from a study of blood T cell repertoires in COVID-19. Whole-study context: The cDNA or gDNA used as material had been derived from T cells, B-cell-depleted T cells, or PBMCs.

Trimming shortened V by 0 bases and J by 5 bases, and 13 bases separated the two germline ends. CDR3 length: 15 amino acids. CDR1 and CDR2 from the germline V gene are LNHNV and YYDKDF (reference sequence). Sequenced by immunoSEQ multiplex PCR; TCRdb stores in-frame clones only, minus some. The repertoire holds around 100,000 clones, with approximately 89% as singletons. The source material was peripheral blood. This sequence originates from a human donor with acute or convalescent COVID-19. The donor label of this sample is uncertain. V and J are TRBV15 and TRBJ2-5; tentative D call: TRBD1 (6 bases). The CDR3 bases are TGTGCCACCAGCAGAGATCTCGACAGGAGGGAGACCCAGTACTTC. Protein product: CATSRDLDRRETQYF. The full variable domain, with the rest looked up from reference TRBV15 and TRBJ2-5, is DAMVIQNPRYQVTQFGKPVTLSCSQTLNHNVMYWYQQKSSQAPKLLFHYYDKDFNNEADTPDNFQSRRPNTSFCFLDIRSPGLGDTAMYLCATSRDLDRRETQYFGPGTRLLVL.